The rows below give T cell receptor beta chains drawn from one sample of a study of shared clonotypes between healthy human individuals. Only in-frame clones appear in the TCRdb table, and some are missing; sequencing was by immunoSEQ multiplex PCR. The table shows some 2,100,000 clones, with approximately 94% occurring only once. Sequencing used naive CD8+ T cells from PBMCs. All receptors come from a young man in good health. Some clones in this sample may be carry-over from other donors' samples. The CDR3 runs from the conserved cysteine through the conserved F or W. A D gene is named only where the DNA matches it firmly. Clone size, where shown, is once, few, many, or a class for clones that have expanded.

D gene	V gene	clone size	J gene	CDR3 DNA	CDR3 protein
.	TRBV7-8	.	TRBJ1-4	TGTGCCAGCAAGTCGACAGATAACTATGAAAAACTGTTTTTT	CASKSTDNYEKLFF
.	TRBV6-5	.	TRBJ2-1	TGTGCCAGCAGTTACCGGGGAGCGGCCAAGAATGAGCAGTTCTTC	CASSYRGAAKNEQFF
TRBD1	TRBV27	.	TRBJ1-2	TGTGCCAGCAGTTTACGGACAGGGGCGTACTATGGCTACACCTTC	CASSLRTGAYYGYTF
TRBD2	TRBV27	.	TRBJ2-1	TGTGCCAGCAGGCTAGCGGGAGGGTGGGTCTATGAGCAGTTCTTC	CASRLAGGWVYEQFF
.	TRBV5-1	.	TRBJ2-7	TGCGCCAGCAGCTTCCGAGCGAGTAGCTCCTACGAGCAGTACTTC	CASSFRASSSYEQYF
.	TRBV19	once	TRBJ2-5	TGTGCCAGTAGTCCGAGGGGGGGACAAGAGACCCAGTACTTC	CASSPRGGQETQYF
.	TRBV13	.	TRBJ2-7	TGTGCCAGCAGCCTCCGGGACTCTTCCTACGAGCAGTACTTC	CASSLRDSSYEQYF
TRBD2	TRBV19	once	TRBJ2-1	TGTGCCAGTAGTCGGGGACTAGATGCTGAGCAGTTCTTC	CASSRGLDAEQFF
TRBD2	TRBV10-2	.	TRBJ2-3	TGCGCCAGCAGTGAGATGCCCGGGACTAGCACTAGCACAGATACGCAGTATTTT	CASSEMPGTSTSTDTQYF
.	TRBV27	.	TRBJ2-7	TGTGCCAGCAGTTTCGGGGAGAACTACGAGCAGTACTTC	CASSFGENYEQYF
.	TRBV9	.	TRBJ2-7	TGTGCCAGCAGCCCCTACGCTGACCCGGGGGAGCAGTACTTC	CASSPYADPGEQYF
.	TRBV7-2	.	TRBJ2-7	TGTGCCAGCAGCTTAACCAGGGCGGTTTACGAGCAGTACTTC	CASSLTRAVYEQYF
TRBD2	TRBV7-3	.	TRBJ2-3	TGTGCCAGCAGCCTAGGGACTAGCGGGAGGGATACGCAGTATTTT	CASSLGTSGRDTQYF
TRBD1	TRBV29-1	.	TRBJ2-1	TGCAGCGTCCCCGGGACAGCCCATCTGTACAATGAGCAGTTCTTC	CSVPGTAHLYNEQFF
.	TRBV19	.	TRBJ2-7	TGTGCCAGTAGCGAAGCCCCGGGCCCTCCCTACGAGCAGTACTTC	CASSEAPGPPYEQYF
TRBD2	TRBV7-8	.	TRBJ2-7	TGTGCCAGCAGCTTATACCCCGGACTAGCGGTCGAGCAGTACTTC	CASSLYPGLAVEQYF
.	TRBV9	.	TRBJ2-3	TGTGCCAGCAGCCCCACGACAGCCGCAGTTGGCACAGATACGCAGTATTTT	CASSPTTAAVGTDTQYF
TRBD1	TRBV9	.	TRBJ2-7	TGTGCCAGCAGCGTCGCAGGGGGCCCCCACGAGCAGTACTTC	CASSVAGGPHEQYF
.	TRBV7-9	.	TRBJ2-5	TGTGCCAGCAGCCCAGGACAGCGGAACTTC	CASSPGQRNF
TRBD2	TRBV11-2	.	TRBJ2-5	TGTGCCAGCAGCTTAGTGCGGGAGTGGCTTCAAGAGACCCAGTACTTC	CASSLVREWLQETQYF
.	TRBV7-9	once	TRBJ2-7	TGTGCCAGCAGCCCGCCGGGTTACGAGCAGTACTTC	CASSPPGYEQYF
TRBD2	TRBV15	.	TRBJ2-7	TGTGCCACCAGCAGACCCGGTCCGGGACTAGCACACGAGCAGTACTTC	CATSRPGPGLAHEQYF
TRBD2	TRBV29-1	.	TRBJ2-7	TGCAGCGTGGGGGGACTAGCGGGAGGACGATACGAGCAGTACTTC	CSVGGLAGGRYEQYF
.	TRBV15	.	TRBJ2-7	TGTGCCACCAGCAGAGACGACGGCACCTACGAGCAGTACTTC	CATSRDDGTYEQYF